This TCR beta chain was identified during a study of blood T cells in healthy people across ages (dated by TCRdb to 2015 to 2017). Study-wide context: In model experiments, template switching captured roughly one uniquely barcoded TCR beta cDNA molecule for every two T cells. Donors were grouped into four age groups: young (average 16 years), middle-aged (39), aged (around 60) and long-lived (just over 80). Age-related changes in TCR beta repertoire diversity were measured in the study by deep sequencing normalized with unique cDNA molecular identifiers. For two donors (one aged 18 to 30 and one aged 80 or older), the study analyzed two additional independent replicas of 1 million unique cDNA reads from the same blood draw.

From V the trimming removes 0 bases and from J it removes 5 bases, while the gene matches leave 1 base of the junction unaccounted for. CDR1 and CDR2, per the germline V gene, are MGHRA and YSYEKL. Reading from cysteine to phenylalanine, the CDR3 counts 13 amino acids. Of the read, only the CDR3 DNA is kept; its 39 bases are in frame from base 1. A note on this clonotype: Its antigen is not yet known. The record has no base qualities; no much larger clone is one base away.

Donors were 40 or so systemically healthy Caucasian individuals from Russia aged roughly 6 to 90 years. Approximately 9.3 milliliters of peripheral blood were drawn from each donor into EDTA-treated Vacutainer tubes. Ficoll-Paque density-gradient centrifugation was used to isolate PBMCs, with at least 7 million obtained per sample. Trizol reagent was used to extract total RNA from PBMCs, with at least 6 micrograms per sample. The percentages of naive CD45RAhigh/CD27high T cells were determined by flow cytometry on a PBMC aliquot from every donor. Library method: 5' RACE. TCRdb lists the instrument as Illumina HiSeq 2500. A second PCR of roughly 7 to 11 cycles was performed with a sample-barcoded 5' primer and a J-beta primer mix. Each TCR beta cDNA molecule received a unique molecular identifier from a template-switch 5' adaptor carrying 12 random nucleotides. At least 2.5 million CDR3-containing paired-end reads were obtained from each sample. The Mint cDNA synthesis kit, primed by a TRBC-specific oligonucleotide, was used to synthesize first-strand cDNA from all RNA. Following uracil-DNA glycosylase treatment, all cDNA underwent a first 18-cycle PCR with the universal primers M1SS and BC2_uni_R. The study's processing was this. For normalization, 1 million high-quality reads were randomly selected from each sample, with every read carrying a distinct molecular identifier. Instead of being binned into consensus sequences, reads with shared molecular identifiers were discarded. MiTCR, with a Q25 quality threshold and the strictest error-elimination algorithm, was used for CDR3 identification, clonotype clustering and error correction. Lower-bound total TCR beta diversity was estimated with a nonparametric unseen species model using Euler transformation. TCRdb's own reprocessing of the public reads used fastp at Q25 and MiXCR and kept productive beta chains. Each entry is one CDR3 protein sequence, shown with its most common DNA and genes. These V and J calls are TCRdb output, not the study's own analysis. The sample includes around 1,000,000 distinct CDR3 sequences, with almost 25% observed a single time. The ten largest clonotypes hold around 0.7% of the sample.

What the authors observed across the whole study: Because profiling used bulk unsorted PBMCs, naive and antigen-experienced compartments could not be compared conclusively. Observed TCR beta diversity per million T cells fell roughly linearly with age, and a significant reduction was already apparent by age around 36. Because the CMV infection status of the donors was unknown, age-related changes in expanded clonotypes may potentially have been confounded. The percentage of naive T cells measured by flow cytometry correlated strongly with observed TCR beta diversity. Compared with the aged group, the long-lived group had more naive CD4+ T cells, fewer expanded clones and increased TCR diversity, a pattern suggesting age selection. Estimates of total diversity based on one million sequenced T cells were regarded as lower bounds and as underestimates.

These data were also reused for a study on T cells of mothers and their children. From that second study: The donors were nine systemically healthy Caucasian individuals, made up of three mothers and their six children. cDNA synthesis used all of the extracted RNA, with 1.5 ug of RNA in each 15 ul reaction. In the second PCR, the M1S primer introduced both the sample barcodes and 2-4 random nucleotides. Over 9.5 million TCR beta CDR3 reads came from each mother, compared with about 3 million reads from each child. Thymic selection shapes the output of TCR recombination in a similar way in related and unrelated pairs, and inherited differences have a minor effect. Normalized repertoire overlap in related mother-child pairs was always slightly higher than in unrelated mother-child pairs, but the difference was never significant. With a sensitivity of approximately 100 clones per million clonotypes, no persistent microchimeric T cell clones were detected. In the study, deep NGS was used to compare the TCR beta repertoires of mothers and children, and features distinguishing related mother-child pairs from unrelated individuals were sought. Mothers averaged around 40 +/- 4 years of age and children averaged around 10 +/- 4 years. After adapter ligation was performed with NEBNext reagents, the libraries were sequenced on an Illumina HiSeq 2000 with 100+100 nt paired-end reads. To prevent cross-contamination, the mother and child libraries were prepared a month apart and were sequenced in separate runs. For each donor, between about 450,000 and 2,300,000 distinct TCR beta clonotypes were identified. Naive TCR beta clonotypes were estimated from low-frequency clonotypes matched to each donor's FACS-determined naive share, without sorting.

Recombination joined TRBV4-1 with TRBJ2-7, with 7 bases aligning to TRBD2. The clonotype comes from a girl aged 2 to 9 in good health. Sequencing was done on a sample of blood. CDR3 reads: CASSQEGGNEQYF. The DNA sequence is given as TGCGCCAGCAGCCAAGAGGGAGGGAACGAGCAGTACTTC.